The text below deals with one T cell receptor beta chain. The antigen is not known. These data come from a study of blood T cells in healthy people across ages. It was with a sample-barcoded 5' primer and a J-beta primer mix that a second PCR of about 6 to 11 cycles was run. TCRdb reanalysed the 5' RACE reads using MiXCR and keeps one entry per CDR3 protein. The table includes 650,000 to 950,000 distinct CDR3 sequences, 44% detected once. Study-level points and caveats: PBMCs left unsorted prevented a conclusive naive versus antigen-experienced comparison.

Material: blood. This clonotype originated in a man between 60 and 75 years old in good health.

The CDR3: CSASRQLTNTGELFF. CDR3 nucleotide sequence: TGCAGTGCTTCCCGCCAGCTTACGAACACCGGGGAGCTGTTTTTT. The rearrangement links TRBV20-1 to TRBJ2-2; no definite D call. The V gene lost 5 bases and the J gene lost 0 bases, with 13 bases spanning the gap. Germline V lookup: CDR1 DFQATT, CDR2 SNEGSKA (reference sequence). There are 15 residues in the CDR3.